Listed below are T cell receptor beta chains from one sample, sequenced in a study of T-cell memory formation after mild COVID-19. TCRdb passed the 5' RACE reads through MiXCR, listing each CDR3 protein once. The sample yields more than 150,000 distinct CDR3 sequences, about 20% seen once. The sequenced sample was PBMCs or a T cell subset sorted from them (not recorded which). Receptors originate from an adult woman who had mild COVID-19 (a few samples of this study predate the infection). Cell type and time point are not known. The CDR3 runs from the conserved cysteine through the conserved F or W.

>18|TRBJ2-3|TRBV4-1
CASRQGGIDWGSTDTQYF
>17|TRBJ2-2|TRBV5-1
CASSLGLAGGKTGELFF
>12|TRBJ2-5|TRBV6-2/TRBV6-3
CASSGGKETQYF
>16|TRBJ2-3|TRBV4-2
CASSQEGTSGRNTQYF
>13|TRBJ1-4|TRBV9
CASGDTDNEKLFF
>14|TRBJ2-3|TRBV9
CASSADISTDTQYF
>14|TRBJ2-5|TRBV7-9
CASSSGTGSKTQYF
>18|TRBJ2-2|TRBV11-3
CASSFTGLAGGETGELFF
>18|TRBJ2-3|TRBV11-2
CASSFNRDIWNHTDTQYF
>14|TRBJ2-7|TRBV20-1
CSARDAGIIYEQYF
>15|TRBJ2-6|TRBV6-2/TRBV6-3
CASSYGGTGANVLTF
>14|TRBJ1-4|TRBV12-3/TRBV12-4
CASSFNSANEKLFF
>15|TRBJ2-3|TRBV12-3/TRBV12-4
CASSHGTTSTDTQYF
>16|TRBJ2-3|TRBV7-8
CASSLPRGGSTDTQYF